This T cell receptor (beta chain) was recorded in a study of graft-versus-host responses after intestinal transplantation. Study overall: Anti-thymocyte globulin induction preceded approximately three years of tacrolimus and steroid maintenance in all recipients. The study's findings and limits: Recipient marrow contained GvH clones, some of which appeared first in ileum or blood. Levels of circulating GvH clones at their peak were associated with early post-transplant HvG declines. Within allografts, high graft-versus-host to host-versus-graft clonal ratios were seen among patients with graft-donor T cell macrochimerism.

Trimming cost V 3 bases and J 4 bases; bases outside gene matches: 7. The CDR3 extends over 16 amino acids. Germline V gene lookup returns CDR1 SGHVS and CDR2 FQNEAQ. Profiling relied on immunoSEQ multiplex PCR, and the TCRdb table lists in-frame clones only, not all of them. The table shows 140,000 or so clones, with about nine tenths occurring only once. To note about this clone: No antigen is known for it.

The source of this sequence is a human donor who received an intestinal transplant. The chain combines TRBV7-8 with TRBJ2-7; the match to TRBD2 covers 12 bases. The sample consisted of unstimulated CD4+ T cells sorted from spleen or lymph node cells, taken before intestinal transplant. CDR3 in DNA: TGTGCCAGCAGCTTTTCCGGGACTAGCGGGCGTTACGAGCAGTACTTC. It encodes CASSFSGTSGRYEQYF.